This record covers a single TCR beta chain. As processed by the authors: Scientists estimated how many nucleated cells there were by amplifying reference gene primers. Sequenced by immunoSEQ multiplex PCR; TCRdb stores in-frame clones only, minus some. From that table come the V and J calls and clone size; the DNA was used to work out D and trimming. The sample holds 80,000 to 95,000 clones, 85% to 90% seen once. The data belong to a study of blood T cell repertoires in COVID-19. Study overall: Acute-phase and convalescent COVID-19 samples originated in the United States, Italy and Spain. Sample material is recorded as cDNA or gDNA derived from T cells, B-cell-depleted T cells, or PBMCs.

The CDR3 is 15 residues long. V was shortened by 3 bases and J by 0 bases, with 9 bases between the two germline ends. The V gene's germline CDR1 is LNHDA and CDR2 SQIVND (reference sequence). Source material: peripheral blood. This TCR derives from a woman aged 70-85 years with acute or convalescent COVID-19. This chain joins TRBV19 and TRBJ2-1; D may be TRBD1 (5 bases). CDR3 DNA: TGTGCCAGTAGTATTCAGGGAAACTCCTACAATGAGCAGTTCTTC. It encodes CASSIQGNSYNEQFF.